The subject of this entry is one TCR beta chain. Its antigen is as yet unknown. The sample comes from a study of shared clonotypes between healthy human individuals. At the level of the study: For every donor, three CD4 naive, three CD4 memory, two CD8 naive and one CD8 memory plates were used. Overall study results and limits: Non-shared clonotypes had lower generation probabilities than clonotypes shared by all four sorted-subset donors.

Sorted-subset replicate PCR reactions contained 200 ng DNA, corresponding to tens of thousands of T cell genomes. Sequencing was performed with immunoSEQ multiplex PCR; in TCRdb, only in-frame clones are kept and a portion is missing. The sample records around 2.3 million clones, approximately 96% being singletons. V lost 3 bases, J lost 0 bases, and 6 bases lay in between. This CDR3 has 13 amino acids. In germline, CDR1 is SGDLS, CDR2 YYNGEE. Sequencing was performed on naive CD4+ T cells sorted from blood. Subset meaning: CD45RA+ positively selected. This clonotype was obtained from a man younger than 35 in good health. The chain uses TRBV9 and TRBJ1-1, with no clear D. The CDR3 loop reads CASSAALNTEAFF. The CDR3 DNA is TGTGCCAGCAGCGCCGCGTTGAACACTGAAGCTTTCTTT.